These 9 T cell receptor beta chains were all obtained from the same sample, sequenced in a study of T cells after yellow fever vaccination. TCRdb called the 5' RACE reads again in MiXCR, with one record for every CDR3 protein. Counted here are roughly 170,000 distinct CDR3 sequences, about a tenth occurring once; the ten biggest clones make up roughly a third. The material was CD8+ T cells sorted from PBMCs, obtained 45 days after the yellow fever booster vaccination. Receptors originate from a man between 18 and 29 years old who received the YFV17D yellow fever vaccine.

This chain links TRBV23-1 with TRBJ2-7; D not certain. TRBV23-1 is an ORF for which the function is uncertain. Trimming left V 5 bases short and J 7 bases short, with 9 bases between. This CDR3 comprises 11 residues. This CDR3 is CASSARQEQYF. CDR3 DNA: TGCGCCAGCAGTGCAAGACAAGAGCAGTACTTC.

Only a few counts were recorded for this clonotype. The chain couples TRBV7-9 to TRBJ1-3; no firm D call. The CDR3 length is 15 residues. V shed 5 bases and J shed 9 bases, with 20 bases lying between them. Germline V gene lookup returns CDR1 SEHNR and CDR2 FQNEAQ (reference sequence). The CDR3 reads CASSPETDWLSTIYF. As DNA, the CDR3 is TGTGCCAGCAGCCCCGAGACGGACTGGTTGAGCACCATATATTTT. The whole variable domain, remainder taken from reference TRBV7-9 and TRBJ1-3, is DTGVSQNPRHKITKRGQNVTFRCDPISEHNRLYWYRQTLGQGPEFLTYFQNEAQLEKSRLLSDRFSAERPKGSFSTLEIQRTEQGDSAMYLCASSPETDWLSTIYFGEGSWLTVV.

V and J are TRBV27 and TRBJ2-1, with 8 positions matching TRBD2. This CDR3 comprises 12 residues. V dropped 6 bases and J dropped 9; count of bases not matched to a gene: 4. Germline V gene lookup returns CDR1 MNHEY and CDR2 SMNVEV (reference sequence). The CDR3 protein is CASSPGGGEQFF. For the CDR3, the DNA is TGTGCCAGCAGCCCCGGGGGGGGTGAGCAGTTCTTC.

This clonotype was counted only a few times. The chain links TRBV12-3 or TRBV12-4 to TRBJ2-5; D is unresolved. V lost 2 bases and J 5 bases, leaving 15 bases between the germline ends. The CDR3 spans 15 residues. CDR3 sequence reads: CASSLTPGVVETQYF. The CDR3, as DNA: TGTGCCAGCAGTTTAACCCCTGGGGTTGTGGAGACCCAGTACTTC.

V is TRBV11-2 and J is TRBJ2-7; D not certain. Per germline, CDR1 SGHAT and CDR2 FQNNGV. The V end was cut by 6 bases, the J end by 2 bases, with 5 bases between. The CDR3 is made up of 11 amino acids. CDR3 in amino acids: CASRPPYEQYV. CDR3 in DNA: TGTGCCAGCAGGCCCCCCTACGAGCAGTACGTC.

CDR3 DNA: TGTGCCAGCAGCCAGGTCGAGGGAGCGGGGGCCCCGTGGGGCTACGAGCAGTACTTC. It specifies CASSQVEGAGAPWGYEQYF. This rearrangement joins TRBV3-1 to TRBJ2-7; 8 positions match TRBD2. Germline assignment: CDR1 LGHDT and CDR2 YNNKEL (reference sequence). CDR3 length equals 19 residues. Trimming took 3 bases from V and 3 from J; bases not matched to a gene: 19.

This clonotype was observed a single time. The chain couples TRBV6-2 or TRBV6-3 to TRBJ1-5, with D maybe TRBD1 (5 bases). V was shortened by 8 bases and J by 3 bases, with 20 bases between the two germline ends. CDR1 is MNHEY, CDR2 SVGEGT, per germline. The CDR3 runs to 16 residues. CDR3 nucleotide sequence: TGTGCCAGCGGGCCGCTTCCTGACAGATTCAATCAGCCCCAGCATTTT. Encoded protein: CASGPLPDRFNQPQHF.

V and J are TRBV4-2 and TRBJ2-5, with D hard to call. Germline CDR1 LGHNA, CDR2 YNFKEQ. The CDR3 extends over 16 amino acids. Trimming removed 4 bases from V and 2 bases from J, with 17 bases in between. The CDR3: CASSPLVGAYQETQYF. CDR3 sequence (DNA): TGTGCCAGCAGCCCCCTAGTAGGCGCCTATCAAGAGACCCAGTACTTC.

This clonotype was seen many times. This chain joins TRBV27 and TRBJ1-1; D ambiguous. The CDR3 has 13 amino acids. Per germline, CDR1 MNHEY and CDR2 SMNVEV (reference sequence). V dropped 1 base and J dropped 1 base, with 4 bases sitting between them. As DNA, the CDR3 is TGTGCCAGCAGTTTATGGCGGAACACTGAAGCTTTCTTT. This gives the protein CASSLWRNTEAFF.